This T cell receptor (beta chain) originates from a study of identical twins (dated by TCRdb to about 2016). The study in broad terms: The study deep-sequenced TCR alpha and beta repertoires from monozygotic twins, unrelated adults of various ages and cord blood to test whether fetal clonotypes persist. To rule out contamination, replicate twin experiments were performed at different times with different library preparation protocols.

Every donor in the study was a healthy Caucasian. The twin cohort consisted of three pairs of female monozygotic twins, all aged about 18 to 30 years. CD4+ and CD8+ T cell populations were isolated with positive isolation kits from Invitrogen. The study at large found these results: Invariant T cells such as MAIT and iNKT could partly confound zero-insertion analyses, though diverse VJ usage argued against this for most clonotypes. Conclusions relied on cross-sectional statistical analysis, since the same donors could not be followed over many years. Recombination models systematically underestimated out-of-frame TCR alpha sharing in monozygotic twins but agreed with sharing between unrelated individuals. Compared with coincidental sharing between unrelated individuals, out-of-frame TCR alpha sequences shared between twins had an excess of sequences with low generation probability. Fewer insertions were carried by abundant cord blood beta clonotypes; a weaker similar trend was observed in young adult naive repertoires, while no such trend was observed in memory repertoires. Excess twin sharing in beta out-of-frame sequences was weaker because fewer shared sequences lowered the signal-to-noise ratio.

The CDR3 starts with the cysteine, ends with the phenylalanine, and has 14 residues. The only DNA kept is the CDR3, 42 bases in frame from the first base. V gives up 6 bases and J gives up 0 bases, and the segment between their germline ends measures 12 bases. Looking up the germline V gene yields CDR1 ENHRY and CDR2 SYGVKD. A remark on this clonotype: Its antigen is still unknown. The input lacks base qualities; no much larger clone sits a single base away.

The library relied on 5' RACE. The data were produced on an Illumina HiSeq 2000. A universal primer binding site was added through template switching, and the final cDNA carried a unique molecular identifier so that TCR cDNA molecules could be counted accurately. First-strand cDNA for TCR alpha and beta chains was synthesized from specific primers in the conserved constant-segment region. To control for contamination, every cDNA library was double barcoded, receiving both a SMART-Mk sample barcode and Illumina barcodes. TruSeq adapter sequences along with Illumina sample barcodes were introduced in two successive PCR steps. Sequencing of the TCR alpha and beta cDNA libraries was done on the Illumina HiSeq platform using custom primers. In the paper's pipeline: MiGEC processed the raw reads to extract unique molecular identifiers, while MiXCR was used to determine the CDR3 positions. For each individual, recombination models were inferred using an EM algorithm with the repgenHMM and IGoR tools. Shared clonotype analysis was performed with the tcR package in R, normalizing sharing by the product of cloneset sizes. To study raw recombination free of thymic and clonal selection effects, out-of-frame nonproductive sequences were analyzed. TCRdb reran the public reads through fastp at Q25 and MiXCR, keeping productive beta chains. CDR3 protein duplicates are merged, each entry listing the most common genes and DNA. Here the V and J calls rest on TCRdb's processing, not on the authors' analysis. The sample profile shows 400,000 to 600,000 distinct CDR3 sequences; 20% to 25% of them were found once. Approximately 0.48% of the sample is taken by the ten largest.

These same data were also listed under a study on yellow fever vaccine responses in identical twins. As the second publication notes: The authors reported that the T cell response to vaccination in identical twins appeared partly convergent and partly personalized. Focusing on identical twins, the study followed the T cell clones that responded to the vaccine, and did so with precision.

The receptor's source is a woman aged 18-29 years in good health. The sequenced sample consisted of CD4+ T cells sorted from blood. The chain is encoded by TRBV10-3 joined to TRBJ2-7; no D segment can be confidently identified. The sequence in DNA is TGTGCCATCAGGCGCGACCCGGACTCCTACGAGCAGTACTTC. Translated, it reads CAIRRDPDSYEQYF.